Presented here are 32 T cell receptor beta chains from one specimen sequenced in a study of identical twins. TCRdb independently ran MiXCR on the 5' RACE reads; one entry per CDR3 protein. The sample holds roughly 250,000 distinct CDR3 sequences, 6% to 8.5% seen once. The same data also contributed to another study, on yellow fever vaccine responses in identical twins.

Sequenced sample: CD8+ T cells sorted from blood. All receptors derive from a woman aged 18-29 years in good health.

This clonotype was counted only a few times. This chain connects TRBV7-6 to TRBJ2-4; D is unresolved. Between the trimmed V and J ends, which lost 2 bases and 5 bases, there was a span of 7 bases. This CDR3 is built from 13 residues. Germline assignment: CDR1 SGHVS and CDR2 FNYEAQ. This CDR3 reads CASSLSPENIQYF. CDR3 in DNA: TGTGCCAGCAGCTTATCCCCCGAAAACATTCAGTACTTC.

This clonotype was picked up many times. This chain uses TRBV3-1 with TRBJ2-7; a weak D match, TRBD1 (6 bases). The germline CDR1 and CDR2 sequences are LGHDT and YNNKEL (reference sequence). V lost 4 bases and J 3 bases, leaving 16 bases between the germline ends. This CDR3 contains 15 residues. Written as DNA, the CDR3 is TGTGCCAGCAGCCCCAAGATGGGACATTTCTACGAGCAGTACTTC. It is translated as CASSPKMGHFYEQYF.

There are many counts of this clonotype. The V gene is TRBV12-3 or TRBV12-4, the J gene TRBJ2-7, with no clear D. This CDR3 contains 13 residues. The ends were cut back, 2 bases at V and 2 bases at J, with 7 bases in the middle. CDR3 region: CASSLSATYEQYF. For the CDR3, the DNA is TGTGCCAGCAGTTTATCTGCAACCTACGAGCAGTACTTC.

The chain couples TRBV27 to TRBJ2-1; D unresolved. Per the germline V gene, CDR1 is MNHEY and CDR2 is SMNVEV (reference sequence). V lost 6 bases and J 8 bases, leaving 20 bases between the germline ends. The CDR3 spans 15 residues. In DNA, the CDR3 is TGTGCCAGCAGCCGAGAGGAGATGTTTGTCGATGAGCAGTTCTTC. Its translation is CASSREEMFVDEQFF.

There are many counts of this clonotype. This sequence joins TRBV4-1 and TRBJ2-2; D remains ambiguous. Germline-derived CDR1 and CDR2 are MGHRA and YSYEKL. This CDR3 spans 16 amino acids. Trimming left V 0 bases short and J 4 bases short, with 12 bases between. CDR3 sequence (DNA): TGCGCCAGCAGCCAAGAAGTGGGCACAACCACCGGGGAGCTGTTTTTT. The encoded protein is CASSQEVGTTTGELFF.

This clonotype appeared many times. The chain recombines TRBV20-1 with TRBJ2-7; TRBD2 agrees at 8 bases. Germline CDR1 is DFQATT and CDR2 is SNEGSKA (reference sequence). V dropped 3 bases and J dropped 1; count of bases not matched to a gene: 2. The CDR3 runs 13 residues. The CDR3 sequence is CSARASGSYEQYF. In nucleotides, the CDR3 is TGCAGTGCTAGGGCTAGCGGGTCCTACGAGCAGTACTTC.

This clonotype was counted a few times. The chain links TRBV27 to TRBJ1-1; TRBD1 matches 7 bases. The J segment lost 1 base and the V segment lost 5 bases, leaving 4 bases of the junction unmatched. The CDR3 is 14 amino acids. Germline CDR1 is MNHEY and CDR2 is SMNVEV (reference sequence). The CDR3 DNA follows: TGTGCCAGCAGTCTAACAGGGGAGAACACTGAAGCTTTCTTT. Translating it yields CASSLTGENTEAFF.

The genes are TRBV5-1 and TRBJ2-5; D unclear. The V end lost 4 bases, the J end lost 1 base, and 11 bases lay between the germline ends. This CDR3 has 14 amino acids. Per germline, CDR1 SGHRS and CDR2 YFSETQ. The CDR3 spells CASSAPYLQETQYF. The CDR3 DNA reads as TGCGCCAGCAGCGCACCCTACCTCCAAGAGACCCAGTACTTC.

This clonotype was recorded at least ten times. The chain recombines TRBV6-1 with TRBJ1-1; 7 nucleotides agree with TRBD1. Germline V gene lookup returns CDR1 MNHNS and CDR2 SASEGT. The CDR3 sequence is 14 residues long. The J segment lost 4 bases and the V segment lost 6 bases, leaving 8 bases of the junction unmatched. The CDR3 bases are TGTGCCAGCAGACCCGGGACAGATCTCACTGAAGCTTTCTTT. It is translated as CASRPGTDLTEAFF.

The V gene is TRBV7-9, the J gene TRBJ2-1, with 14 bases lining up with TRBD2. The CDR3 has 15 amino acids. V dropped 4 bases and J dropped 7; count of bases not matched to a gene: 3. Per germline, CDR1 SEHNR and CDR2 FQNEAQ (reference sequence). CDR3 in DNA: TGTGCCAGCAGCTATCGGACTAGCGGGAGGAATGAGCAGTTCTTC. It specifies CASSYRTSGRNEQFF.

The chain has TRBV12-3 or TRBV12-4 and TRBJ1-6; the D gene is possibly TRBD1 (5 bases). The V end was cut by 4 bases, the J end by 13 bases, with 17 bases between. The CDR3 is 14 amino acids. CDR3 coding DNA: TGTGCCAGCAGTTCACGGGACGTAGGTCCCCCCCTCCACTTT. It is translated as CASSSRDVGPPLHF.

The chain links TRBV6-1 to TRBJ1-1; D not resolved. The germline CDR1 and CDR2 sequences are MNHNS and SASEGT. The length of the CDR3 is 13 residues. Between the trimmed V and J ends, which lost 5 bases and 1 base, there was a span of 8 bases. The CDR3 protein is CASSPSENTEAFF. CDR3 sequence (DNA): TGTGCCAGCAGTCCCAGTGAGAACACTGAAGCTTTCTTT.

This clonotype was detected many times. The gene calls are TRBV15 and TRBJ2-1, with 16 bases identical to TRBD2. Trimming took 5 bases from V and 5 from J; bases not matched to a gene: 6. CDR1 LNHNV and CDR2 YYDKDF come from the germline V gene (reference sequence). This CDR3 has 17 residues. The CDR3 here is CATSWGLAGGPNNEQFF. CDR3 bases: TGTGCCACCAGCTGGGGACTAGCGGGAGGGCCTAACAATGAGCAGTTCTTC.

This clonotype was detected a few times. The chain combines TRBV12-3 or TRBV12-4 with TRBJ2-1; a weak D match, TRBD2 (6 bases). This CDR3 is 14 amino acids long. Between the trimmed V and J ends, which lost 6 bases and 8 bases, there was a span of 17 bases. This chain's CDR3 is CASSLRARGDEQFF. In nucleotides, the CDR3 is TGTGCCAGCAGCCTCCGGGCCCGCGGGGATGAGCAGTTCTTC.

This clonotype showed up many times. The J gene is TRBJ2-7, the V gene TRBV7-9, with 7 nucleotides matching TRBD1. The CDR3 is made up of 15 amino acids. CDR1 and CDR2 (germline): SEHNR, FQNEAQ (reference sequence). With 5 bases clipped from V and 5 bases from J, the junction kept 12 bases outside the gene matches. CDR3 residues: CASSLSWGQGDEQYF. The CDR3 bases are TGTGCCAGCAGCCTAAGTTGGGGGCAGGGGGACGAGCAGTACTTC. The whole variable domain, filled in from reference TRBV7-9 and TRBJ2-7, reads DTGVSQNPRHKITKRGQNVTFRCDPISEHNRLYWYRQTLGQGPEFLTYFQNEAQLEKSRLLSDRFSAERPKGSFSTLEIQRTEQGDSAMYLCASSLSWGQGDEQYFGPGTRLTVT.

This clonotype was picked up a small number of times. V usage is TRBV7-6 and J usage is TRBJ2-7, with 9 bases fitting TRBD1. Per germline, CDR1 SGHVS and CDR2 FNYEAQ. After removal of 5 bases from V and 6 bases from J, the junction contained 8 bases not matched to a gene. The CDR3 is made up of 14 amino acids. The CDR3 nucleotides read TGTGCCAGCAGCGGAGAGGGGACAGGGTTCGAGCAGTACTTC. It translates to CASSGEGTGFEQYF.

This clonotype was seen repeatedly, ten times or more. V gene TRBV4-1 combines with J gene TRBJ2-7, with D hard to call. The V end was cut by 2 bases, the J end by 1 base, with 15 bases between. The V gene's germline CDR1 is MGHRA and CDR2 YSYEKL. The CDR3 consists of 16 residues. This CDR3 is CASSQISSAVSYEQYF. The CDR3 DNA reads as TGCGCCAGCAGCCAAATTAGCAGCGCTGTTTCCTACGAGCAGTACTTC.

The chain couples TRBV11-1 to TRBJ1-1; a possible D gene is TRBD1 (6 bases). Trimming left V 4 bases short and J 4 bases short, with 28 bases between. This CDR3 has 19 amino acids. Per the germline V gene, CDR1 is SGHAT and CDR2 is FQDESV (reference sequence). The DNA of the CDR3 is TGTGCCAGCAGCTCTCACCCGGGGGGGCCAGAATCGGCAGTCACTGAAGCTTTCTTT. This codes for CASSSHPGGPESAVTEAFF.

This clonotype was detected ten times or more. The chain employs TRBV9 and TRBJ2-7; D uncertain. There are 14 residues in the CDR3. CDR1 SGDLS and CDR2 YYNGEE come from the germline V gene. Trimming pared 1 base from V and 0 bases from J, leaving 8 bases between. CDR3 nucleotide sequence: TGTGCCAGCAGCGTATCCGTTACCTCCTACGAGCAGTACGTC. Protein: CASSVSVTSYEQYV.

This clonotype was seen a few times. V usage is TRBV12-5 and J usage is TRBJ2-4; D gene unclear. Between the trimmed V and J ends, which lost 5 bases and 0 bases, there was a span of 11 bases. CDR3 length: 15 amino acids. In germline, CDR1 is LGHNT, CDR2 FRNRAP. The CDR3 DNA reads as TGTGCTAGTGGTATGGAGATCTTAGCCAAAAACATTCAGTACTTC. Its translation: CASGMEILAKNIQYF.

V usage is TRBV3-1 and J usage is TRBJ2-5; 10 nucleotides match TRBD1. The germline V gene encodes CDR1 LGHDT and CDR2 YNNKEL (reference sequence). The CDR3 runs 19 residues. The junction had 14 bases not matched to a gene; V was cut back by 1 base and J by 3 bases. CDR3 in DNA: TGTGCCAGCAGCCAAGGCCCCTACGGGACAGGGGACCAAGAAGAGACCCAGTACTTC. As protein: CASSQGPYGTGDQEETQYF.

The table lists this clonotype with many counts. The gene calls are TRBV20-1 and TRBJ2-3, with 7 nucleotides matching TRBD1. Germline lookup yields CDR1 DFQATT and CDR2 SNEGSKA (reference sequence). The CDR3 has 16 residues. After removal of 0 bases from V and 3 bases from J, the junction contained 9 bases not matched to a gene. The CDR3 DNA sequence: TGCAGTGCTAGAGATATAATCAGGGGGTATACAGATACGCAGTATTTT. Translation gives CSARDIIRGYTDTQYF.

The rearrangement uses TRBV9 and TRBJ1-1, with a possible D match to TRBD1 (6 bases). The V gene lost 0 bases and the J gene lost 4 bases, with 10 bases spanning the gap. The CDR3 loop spans 14 amino acids. Germline values: CDR1 SGDLS, CDR2 YYNGEE. For the CDR3, the DNA is TGTGCCAGCAGCGTAGAACCAGGGGCCACTGAAGCTTTCTTT. This encodes CASSVEPGATEAFF.

This clonotype has at least ten counts. The CDR3 nucleotides read TGTGCCAGCAGCTTATTGAACGGGAGGGTTAGCACAGATACGCAGTATTTT. Translating gives CASSLLNGRVSTDTQYF. The genes are TRBV11-2 and TRBJ2-3, with TRBD2 matching over 8 bases. Germline-derived CDR1 and CDR2 are SGHAT and FQNNGV. This CDR3 has 17 residues. Trimming cost V 2 bases and J 0 bases; bases outside gene matches: 7.

This chain joins TRBV20-1 and TRBJ2-1; TRBD2 might be the D (6 bases). V shed 0 bases and J shed 3 bases, with 12 bases lying between them. Per germline, CDR1 DFQATT and CDR2 SNEGSKA (reference sequence). The CDR3 is 15 residues long. The CDR3 sequence is CSARDLAGNYNEQFF. In DNA, the CDR3 is TGCAGTGCTAGAGATCTGGCGGGGAACTACAATGAGCAGTTCTTC.

The chain carries TRBV7-9 and TRBJ1-1, with 7 bases identical to TRBD1. This CDR3 has 17 amino acids. Germline V lookup: CDR1 SEHNR, CDR2 FQNEAQ (reference sequence). V was clipped by 5 bases and J by 1 base; unmatched bases: 13. The CDR3 here is CASSGKGTGASNTEAFF. The DNA for the CDR3 is TGTGCCAGCAGCGGGAAGGGTACAGGGGCTTCGAACACTGAAGCTTTCTTT.

This clonotype showed up just a few times. The rearrangement links TRBV3-1 to TRBJ1-1; no reliable D call. The CDR3 length is 13 residues. Germline CDR1 and CDR2: LGHDT and YNNKEL (reference sequence). The ends were cut back, 0 bases at V and 5 bases at J, with 7 bases in the middle. CDR3 protein: CASSQEGWTEAFF. The CDR3 DNA sequence: TGTGCCAGCAGCCAAGAGGGGTGGACTGAAGCTTTCTTT.

The V call is TRBV10-2, the J call TRBJ2-5; TRBD2 matches 14 bases. The length of the CDR3 is 15 residues. Germline V gives CDR1 WSHSY, CDR2 SAAADI. J gave up 5 bases and V 8 bases, and 7 bases lay outside the gene matches. In nucleotides, the CDR3 is TGCGCCAGCCTTCGACTAGCGGGAGGGAGTGAGACCCAGTACTTC. Its translation: CASLRLAGGSETQYF.

This chain joins TRBV29-1 and TRBJ2-7, with a tentative D call TRBD1 (6 bases). V dropped 0 bases and J dropped 1 base, with 10 bases sitting between them. The CDR3 extends over 14 amino acids. CDR1 SQVTM and CDR2 ANQGSEA come from the germline V gene. The CDR3 protein is CSVEDWGQSYEQYF. The CDR3, as DNA: TGCAGCGTTGAAGACTGGGGGCAGTCCTACGAGCAGTACTTC.

As regards this clonotype: One end of the junction fails to match germline, which may point to a read error. The rearrangement links TRBV11-2 to TRBJ2-4; D is tentatively TRBD1 or TRBD2 (6 bases each). The CDR3 spans 17 residues. Germline values: CDR1 SGHAT, CDR2 FQNNGV. This CDR3 is CASNLYVGGESKNIQYF. DNA of the CDR3: TGTGCCAGCAACTTATATGTCGGGGGCGAGTCCAAAAACATTCAGTACTTC.

The CDR3 DNA reads as TGTGCCACCAGTGACTTCTCCTACAATGAGCAGTTCTTC. Translating gives CATSDFSYNEQFF. The chain combines TRBV24-1 with TRBJ2-1; no firm D call. In germline, CDR1 is KGHDR, CDR2 SFDVKD. This CDR3 has 13 residues. V was pared by 4 bases and J by 0 bases, with 3 bases between.

This clonotype has a handful of counts. The chain uses TRBV10-3 and TRBJ2-7, with 10 bases lining up with TRBD1. J lost 2 bases, V lost 0 bases, and 4 bases had no gene match. This CDR3 has 16 amino acids. CDR1 and CDR2 from the germline V gene are ENHRY and SYGVKD. The CDR3 spells CAISESGTGATYEQYF. The CDR3 DNA reads as TGTGCCATCAGTGAGTCGGGGACAGGGGCTACCTACGAGCAGTACTTC.